This T cell receptor beta chain was documented in a study of CD8 T cells in Susac syndrome. cDNA came from approximately 0.5 to 1 ug RNA primed by random hexamers. A multiplex approach, immunoSEQ multiplex PCR, amplified TCR beta CDR3 across 54 Vbeta and 13 Jbeta. MiXCR, applied by TCRdb to the immunoSEQ multiplex PCR reads, yields one record per CDR3 protein. The sample lists a few hundred thousand distinct CDR3 sequences; roughly 85% were seen once. CDR1 and CDR2 (germline): KGHDR, SFDVKD. V shed 1 base and J shed 1 base, with 14 bases lying between them. The CDR3 runs 17 residues. Sequencing used CD8+ T cells from PBMCs. The receptor comes from a human donor with multiple sclerosis. The rearrangement joins TRBV24-1 to TRBJ2-3, with TRBD2 as a possible D gene (5 bases). CDR3 residues: CATSDLSGLTGTDTQYF. In DNA, the CDR3 is TGTGCCACCAGTGATTTATCCGGACTCACGGGCACAGATACGCAGTATTTT.